The TCR beta chain under discussion was sequenced for a study of blood T cell repertoires in COVID-19. Overall study context: Acute and convalescent COVID-19 samples came from the United States, Italy and Spain. Sources were T cells, B-cell-depleted T cells, or PBMCs; the material itself was cDNA or gDNA.

In the source study's methods: Reference gene primer amplification in the assay estimated nucleated cell counts. Generated by immunoSEQ multiplex PCR, the TCRdb table keeps only in-frame clones and is missing some. That table furnishes V, J and clone size, whereas the DNA furnished D and trimming. The sample has approximately 120,000 clones, about 85% seen once. CDR1 is MNHEY and CDR2 is SVGAGI in the germline V gene. Trimming removed 4 bases at V and 7 bases at J, with 11 bases between. This CDR3 is 13 amino acids long. V usage is TRBV6-5 and J usage is TRBJ2-1, with D maybe TRBD2 (6 bases). This clonotype was sampled from a man older than 75 with active or convalescent COVID-19. Sequencing was done on a sample of peripheral blood. CDR3 residues: CASSFLARNEQFF. Here the CDR3 DNA reads TGTGCCAGCAGTTTCCTAGCGAGAAATGAGCAGTTCTTC.